Listed here are 29 T cell receptor beta chains from one sample, sequenced in a study of cytomegalovirus exposure and HLA in healthy donors. Primers for the PCR totalled 60 Vbeta and 13 Jbeta. The repertoire was sequenced with immunoSEQ multiplex PCR; TCRdb's copy has only in-frame clones and lacks some. The sample lists 110,000 to 150,000 clones; roughly 10% were seen once. The sample consisted of PBMCs. Every receptor here comes from a man aged 50-60 years in good health and CMV-seronegative.

This clone has just a few counts. The gene calls are TRBV30 and TRBJ2-1; 11 bases agree with TRBD2. From germline, CDR1 is GTSNPN and CDR2 SVGIG (reference sequence). The J segment lost 7 bases and the V segment lost 4 bases, leaving 6 bases of the junction unmatched. This CDR3 comprises 14 residues. The CDR3 bases are TGTGCCTGGATCTCTAGCGGGAGGAAGAATGAGCAGTTCTTC. It translates to CAWISSGRKNEQFF.

This clone was seen a handful of times. J is TRBJ1-2 and V is TRBV28; D is undetermined. The V gene lost 3 bases and the J gene lost 4 bases, with 9 bases spanning the gap. This CDR3 has 13 amino acids. The germline V gene encodes CDR1 MDHEN and CDR2 SYDVKM. CDR3 amino acids: CASSLDGGYGYTF. The CDR3 region has the DNA TGTGCCAGCAGTTTGGATGGAGGCTATGGCTACACCTTC.

This clone was seen only a few times. The chain is built from TRBV20-1 and TRBJ2-1; D is perhaps TRBD2 (5 bases). CDR1 and CDR2 from the germline V gene are DFQATT and SNEGSKA (reference sequence). This CDR3 comprises 11 residues. Trimming shortened V by 5 bases and J by 3 bases, and 5 bases separated the two germline ends. This CDR3 is CSAEGYNEQFF. The DNA for the CDR3 is TGCAGTGCTGAGGGCTACAATGAGCAGTTCTTC.

The CDR3 DNA follows: TGTGCCAGTAGTATCGGGTTTAGCACAGATACGCAGTATTTT. It yields the protein CASSIGFSTDTQYF. The chain has TRBV19 and TRBJ2-3; no reliable D call. Germline loops: CDR1 LNHDA, CDR2 SQIVND (reference sequence). Trimming pared 3 bases from V and 0 bases from J, leaving 7 bases between. This CDR3 is built from 14 residues.

The chain couples TRBV18 to TRBJ1-1; D might be TRBD1 (5 bases). CDR1 is KGHSH and CDR2 is LQKENI in the germline V gene. Trimming removed 4 bases from V and 1 base from J, with 13 bases in between. The CDR3 has 15 residues. CDR3 region: CASSQLWGENTEAFF. DNA for the CDR3: TGTGCCAGCTCACAGTTGTGGGGGGAGAACACTGAAGCTTTCTTT.

This clone occurred a few times. This chain joins TRBV7-3 and TRBJ2-3; 10 bases agree with TRBD1. The germline CDR1 and CDR2 sequences are SGHTA and FQGTGA. This CDR3 region has 17 residues. The trim removed 1 base at V and 6 bases at J, leaving 10 bases unmatched. The CDR3 DNA sequence: TGTGCCAGCAGCTTAATGGGGGGAGGACAGGGGGTTGATACGCAGTATTTT. Amino acids: CASSLMGGGQGVDTQYF.

This clone was detected only a few times. This chain links TRBV27 with TRBJ2-6; D uncertain. Trimming shortened V by 6 bases and J by 2 bases, and 11 bases separated the two germline ends. This CDR3 has 15 residues. Per the germline V gene, CDR1 is MNHEY and CDR2 is SMNVEV (reference sequence). This CDR3 reads CASSPIDTGANVLTF. The CDR3 nucleotides are TGTGCCAGCAGCCCTATAGACACTGGGGCCAACGTCCTGACTTTC.

The V call is TRBV7-3, the J call TRBJ1-2; 9 bases align to TRBD1. CDR1 SGHTA and CDR2 FQGTGA come from the germline V gene. The trim removed 5 bases at V and 8 bases at J, leaving 6 bases unmatched. The CDR3 has 13 amino acids. The CDR3 DNA is TGTGCCAGCAGCCTCACAGGGGGCCAAGGCTACACCTTC. As protein: CASSLTGGQGYTF. The whole variable domain, filled in from reference TRBV7-3 and TRBJ1-2, reads GAGVSQTPSNKVTEKGKYVELRCDPISGHTALYWYRQSLGQGPEFLIYFQGTGAADDSGLPNDRFFAVRPEGSVSTLKIQRTERGDSAVYLCASSLTGGQGYTFGSGTRLTVV.

The V and J genes are TRBV28 and TRBJ1-5, with a possible D match to TRBD1 (5 bases). From germline, CDR1 is MDHEN and CDR2 SYDVKM. V lost 2 bases to trimming and J lost 5 bases, with 19 bases between them. CDR3 length: 17 amino acids. The DNA of the CDR3 is TGTGCCAGCAGTTTAGGTTGGCAGGGAGGGGTTGATCAGCCCCAGCATTTT. It yields the protein CASSLGWQGGVDQPQHF.

In this sample, this clone turned up a few times. J is TRBJ1-1 and V is TRBV7-8, with 10 bases identical to TRBD1. Looked up from germline, CDR1 is SGHVS and CDR2 is FQNEAQ. The CDR3 is 16 amino acids. V lost 8 bases and J lost 1; bases outside the gene matches: 10. DNA of the CDR3: TGTGCCAGCGGGGACAGGACAGGGGGTTCGAACACTGAAGCTTTCTTT. Translation: CASGDRTGGSNTEAFF.

This clone was seen a few times. The chain recombines TRBV19 with TRBJ2-2; weak D call: TRBD1 (6 bases). CDR1 is LNHDA and CDR2 is SQIVND in the germline V gene (reference sequence). CDR3 length: 14 residues. V shed 7 bases and J shed 0 bases, with 9 bases lying between them. The CDR3 coding sequence is TGTGCCAGTATAAGGGGGACGAACACCGGGGAGCTGTTTTTT. This translates into CASIRGTNTGELFF.

This clone was observed a few times. The chain uses TRBV2 and TRBJ2-5; 8 bases align to TRBD2. The CDR3 spans 13 residues. The germline V gene has CDR1 SNHLY and CDR2 FYNNEI. V dropped 6 bases and J dropped 4; count of bases not matched to a gene: 4. This CDR3 reads CASSAGGVETQYF. For the CDR3, the DNA is TGTGCCAGCAGCGCGGGGGGTGTAGAGACCCAGTACTTC.

The chain links TRBV23-1 to TRBJ2-3; D gene unclear. TRBV23-1 is noted as an ORF with a role that remains uncertain. Trimming removed 2 bases from V and 1 base from J, with 19 bases in between. The CDR3 loop spans 18 amino acids. The CDR3 DNA reads as TGCGCCAGCAGTCAAGGAGAGTCCGCACCCGTTGGCACAGATACGCAGTATTTT. Translated, it gives CASSQGESAPVGTDTQYF.

The gene calls are TRBV30 and TRBJ2-3, with 8 bases lining up with TRBD1. Per germline, CDR1 GTSNPN and CDR2 SVGIG (reference sequence). This CDR3 is built from 14 residues. V trimming: 0 bases; J trimming: 5 bases; junction bases outside the gene matches: 4. CDR3 sequence reads: CAWSVGQGLDTQYF. CDR3 coding DNA: TGTGCCTGGAGTGTTGGACAGGGCCTAGATACGCAGTATTTT.

The V gene is TRBV5-8, the J gene TRBJ1-4; TRBD1 aligns across 7 bases. The CDR3 consists of 15 residues. Trimming took 4 bases from V and 0 from J; bases not matched to a gene: 3. CDR1 is SGHTS, CDR2 YDEGEE, per germline. CDR3 residues: CASSDRDSTNEKLFF. Written as DNA, the CDR3 is TGTGCCAGCAGCGACAGGGACTCAACTAATGAAAAACTGTTTTTT.

CDR3 loop: CASSLDQGQGGGYTF. DNA for the CDR3: TGTGCCAGCAGTTTGGACCAGGGACAGGGAGGCGGCTACACCTTC. This rearrangement joins TRBV28 to TRBJ1-2; 9 bases line up with TRBD1. Trimming took 3 bases from V and 8 from J; bases not matched to a gene: 10. The CDR3 is 15 residues long. Germline CDR1 is MDHEN and CDR2 is SYDVKM.

This sequence joins TRBV29-1 and TRBJ2-1; TRBD2 might be the D (6 bases). This CDR3 region has 13 residues. Between the trimmed V and J ends, which lost 5 bases and 0 bases, there was a span of 8 bases. Germline V gives CDR1 SQVTM, CDR2 ANQGSEA. The CDR3 region is CSVQRASYNEQFF. In DNA, the CDR3 is TGCAGCGTTCAGCGGGCCTCCTACAATGAGCAGTTCTTC.

The J gene is TRBJ1-5, the V gene TRBV19, with TRBD1 as a possible D gene (5 bases). V lost 4 bases to trimming and J lost 2 bases, with 12 bases between them. Germline loops: CDR1 LNHDA, CDR2 SQIVND (reference sequence). The CDR3 is made up of 15 amino acids. In DNA form, the CDR3 reads TGTGCCAGTAGTAGTCGAGACAGTCGCAATCAGCCCCAGCATTTT. This gives the protein CASSSRDSRNQPQHF.

The chain employs TRBV5-1 and TRBJ1-1; the match to TRBD1 covers 8 bases. The CDR3 has 13 residues. The V segment lost 1 base and the J segment 4 bases; nucleotides outside the gene matches: 0. Per germline, CDR1 SGHRS and CDR2 YFSETQ. DNA for the CDR3: TGCGCCAGCAGCTTGACAGGGGGCACTGAAGCTTTCTTT. It is translated as CASSLTGGTEAFF.

This clone was detected a few times. The V gene is TRBV2, the J gene TRBJ1-1; no clear D. CDR1 and CDR2 from the germline V gene are SNHLY and FYNNEI. Trimming took 1 base from V and 1 from J, leaving 7 bases between them. The CDR3 contains 14 residues. The CDR3 nucleotides are TGTGCCAGCAGTGAAGGGACTCGGAACACTGAAGCTTTCTTT. This codes for CASSEGTRNTEAFF.

This chain uses TRBV9 with TRBJ1-2; weak D call: TRBD1 (5 bases). This CDR3 has 15 amino acids. Germline values: CDR1 SGDLS, CDR2 YYNGEE. The V gene lost 3 bases and the J gene lost 0 bases, with 12 bases spanning the gap. DNA of the CDR3: TGTGCCAGCAGCGCCCGACAGAAGTCTAACTATGGCTACACCTTC. Its protein is CASSARQKSNYGYTF.

This chain connects TRBV4-1 to TRBJ2-2; 11 nucleotides line up with TRBD2. This CDR3 is built from 19 residues. Losses at the gene ends were 10 bases for V and 0 bases for J; bases not matched to a gene: 16. The germline V gene encodes CDR1 MGHRA and CDR2 YSYEKL. Written as DNA, the CDR3 is TGCGCCACCCAAGATCGAGGGGGGACTAGCGGTTCGAACACCGGGGAGCTGTTTTTT. This encodes CATQDRGGTSGSNTGELFF.

The CDR3 DNA reads TGTGCCTGGAGTCTCCGGTCAGGGTACAATGAGCAGTTCTTC. It specifies CAWSLRSGYNEQFF. The chain has TRBV30 and TRBJ2-1; the D gene is possibly TRBD1 (5 bases). Germline V gives CDR1 GTSNPN, CDR2 SVGIG (reference sequence). V was clipped by 2 bases and J by 4 bases, with 12 bases between them. This CDR3 region has 14 residues.

Ten or more counts support this clone. The CDR3 bases are TGTGCCAGCAGTTCACAGGGTGGTGACACTGAAGCTTTCTTT. Translating gives CASSSQGGDTEAFF. The chain has TRBV6-5 and TRBJ1-1, with TRBD1 as a possible D gene (6 bases). This CDR3 comprises 14 residues. Trimming took off 4 bases at V and 3 bases at J, with 12 bases between the two ends. Germline loops: CDR1 MNHEY, CDR2 SVGAGI.

In its sample, this clone was seen a few times. This chain connects TRBV5-4 to TRBJ1-2; a possible D gene is TRBD1 (5 bases). The V end lost 4 bases, the J end lost 0 bases, and 16 bases lay between the germline ends. Germline-derived CDR1 and CDR2 are SGHNT and YYREEE (reference sequence). CDR3 length: 16 residues. This chain's CDR3 is CASSVAGETANYGYTF. CDR3 in DNA: TGTGCCAGCAGCGTAGCGGGGGAGACAGCTAACTATGGCTACACCTTC.

The rearrangement joins TRBV5-1 to TRBJ1-5; D unclear. Germline loops: CDR1 SGHRS, CDR2 YFSETQ. CDR3 length: 16 amino acids. Trimming pared 0 bases from V and 0 bases from J, leaving 10 bases between. The CDR3 is CASSLDGPDSNQPQHF. In DNA form, the CDR3 reads TGCGCCAGCAGCTTGGATGGGCCAGATAGCAATCAGCCCCAGCATTTT.

The V gene is TRBV11-2, the J gene TRBJ1-1, with D tentatively TRBD1 (6 bases). The V end lost 5 bases, the J end lost 4 bases, and 8 bases lay between the germline ends. Germline assignment: CDR1 SGHAT and CDR2 FQNNGV. The CDR3 sequence is 12 residues long. The CDR3 is CASSLQGTEAFF. The CDR3 DNA reads as TGTGCCAGCAGCCTACAGGGCACTGAAGCTTTCTTT.

The chain carries TRBV9 and TRBJ2-1; TRBD2 matches 10 bases. The CDR3 extends over 18 amino acids. After removal of 0 bases from V and 8 bases from J, the junction contained 14 bases not matched to a gene. CDR1 and CDR2 (germline): SGDLS, YYNGEE. The CDR3 DNA reads TGTGCCAGCAGCGTAGGGGGGGCTAGCGGGAGCAGGGGGGATGAGCAGTTCTTC. Translated, it gives CASSVGGASGSRGDEQFF. Supplemented by reference TRBV9 and TRBJ2-1, the full variable domain reads DSGVTQTPKHLITATGQRVTLRCSPRSGDLSVYWYQQSLDQGLQFLIQYYNGEERAKGNILERFSAQQFPDLHSELNLSSLELGDSALYFCASSVGGASGSRGDEQFFGPGTRLTVL.

The gene calls are TRBV6-5 and TRBJ2-7; 10 positions agree with TRBD1. There are 15 residues in the CDR3. Germline loops: CDR1 MNHEY, CDR2 SVGAGI. Trimming cost V 0 bases and J 3 bases; bases outside gene matches: 2. In nucleotides, the CDR3 is TGTGCCAGCAGTTACTCCAGGGACAGGGGCTACGAGCAGTACTTC. Protein sequence: CASSYSRDRGYEQYF.